A selection of T cell receptor beta chains follows, all from one sample in a study of monozygotic twins with inflammatory bowel disease. TCRdb re-called the 5' RACE reads; every CDR3 protein appears as one record, without DNA. The sample table sets out around 450,000 distinct CDR3 sequences. Input material: blood. These TCRs come from a human donor with ulcerative colitis or Crohn's disease, or a healthy co-twin of an affected twin (not recorded which). CDR3s include the opening cysteine and the closing phenylalanine or tryptophan. The order of the fields is V gene, J gene, CDR3 protein.

V: TRBV7-9; J: TRBJ2-7; CDR3: CASTQRDRSYEQYF
V: TRBV4-1; J: TRBJ2-1; CDR3: CASSQGGQGAWNEQFF
V: TRBV5-6; J: TRBJ2-5; CDR3: CAREFPSKETQYF
V: TRBV4-1; J: TRBJ1-2; CDR3: CASSQENRGFGYGYTF
V: TRBV5-1; J: TRBJ2-4; CDR3: CASSFGEDIQYF
V: TRBV5-1; J: TRBJ2-2; CDR3: CASRPGLAGGPLTGELFF
V: TRBV12-3/TRBV12-4; J: TRBJ2-5; CDR3: CASSLYMETQYF
V: TRBV9; J: TRBJ2-4; CDR3: CASSVEVGAKNIQYF
V: TRBV7-2; J: TRBJ1-5; CDR3: CASSQTGLDNQPQHF
V: TRBV19; J: TRBJ2-7; CDR3: CASSHSASGSYEQYF
V: TRBV12-3/TRBV12-4; J: TRBJ2-3; CDR3: CASSRQGAGGTDTQYF
V: TRBV25-1; J: TRBJ2-1; CDR3: CASSSGSIPYNEQFF
V: TRBV20-1; J: TRBJ1-5; CDR3: CSARGTGWYQPQHF
V: TRBV11-2; J: TRBJ2-1; CDR3: CASSLNGRANEQFF
V: TRBV2; J: TRBJ1-2; CDR3: CASRPGTGSGYTF
V: TRBV3-1; J: TRBJ2-3; CDR3: CASTLRASDTQYF
V: TRBV19; J: TRBJ2-3; CDR3: CASTVQGGPTDTQYF
V: TRBV27; J: TRBJ2-3; CDR3: CASSHSGGHGDTQYF
V: TRBV5-1; J: TRBJ2-2; CDR3: CASRGQGAGGELFF
V: TRBV12-3/TRBV12-4; J: TRBJ1-5; CDR3: CASSLASDNQPQHF
V: TRBV12-3/TRBV12-4; J: TRBJ2-5; CDR3: CASTGGQETQYF
V: TRBV5-1; J: TRBJ1-1; CDR3: CASSLHPGGVNTEAFF
V: TRBV20-1; J: TRBJ2-7; CDR3: CSAIPRGETPSYEQYF
V: TRBV20-1; J: TRBJ1-1; CDR3: CSAILSPGQKFMNTEAFF
V: TRBV5-4; J: TRBJ1-4; CDR3: CASSLETGGDEKLFF
V: TRBV27; J: TRBJ1-5; CDR3: CASSFHKGPQHF
V: TRBV7-2; J: TRBJ2-3; CDR3: CASTPGAGGADTQYF
V: TRBV28; J: TRBJ2-1; CDR3: CASSLGLAGMNNEQFF
V: TRBV28; J: TRBJ1-3; CDR3: CASSLGTSSGNTIYF
V: TRBV25-1; J: TRBJ2-7; CDR3: CASRTSGTYEQYF
V: TRBV5-1; J: TRBJ2-2; CDR3: CASQTGPTGELFF
V: TRBV12-3/TRBV12-4; J: TRBJ1-2; CDR3: CASSGGQGVYGYTF
V: TRBV7-2; J: TRBJ1-2; CDR3: CASSLAVVGYTF
V: TRBV28; J: TRBJ2-1; CDR3: CASSPLRLAGARNEQFF
V: TRBV20-1; J: TRBJ1-5; CDR3: CSASTGRSSNQPQHF
V: TRBV28; J: TRBJ1-3; CDR3: CASSRPATGGILNTIYF
V: TRBV7-8; J: TRBJ2-7; CDR3: CASSSNRLSTYEQYF
V: TRBV12-3/TRBV12-4; J: TRBJ2-7; CDR3: CASTRGDRGSYEQYF
V: TRBV12-2; J: TRBJ1-4; CDR3: CASRLAVLEGPRKLFF
V: TRBV4-2; J: TRBJ2-1; CDR3: CASSQDGTGGAGNEQFF
V: TRBV6-2/TRBV6-3; J: TRBJ1-5; CDR3: CASSAWTGGQPQHF
V: TRBV24-1; J: TRBJ2-5; CDR3: CATSDLAGGVETQYF
V: TRBV28; J: TRBJ2-7; CDR3: CASSAQREWFSYEQYF
V: TRBV28; J: TRBJ1-2; CDR3: CASSLLGREGGYTF
V: TRBV2; J: TRBJ2-4; CDR3: CASRTTSGGSNLAKNIQYF
V: TRBV12-3/TRBV12-4; J: TRBJ1-5; CDR3: CASSLARRRANQPQHF
V: TRBV12-3/TRBV12-4; J: TRBJ1-5; CDR3: CASNPGWGADNQPQHF
V: TRBV5-1; J: TRBJ2-3; CDR3: CASKPASSTDTQYF
V: TRBV6-5; J: TRBJ1-6; CDR3: CASSYGVRNSPLHF
V: TRBV11-3; J: TRBJ2-5; CDR3: CASSSGAGNQETQYF
V: TRBV5-1; J: TRBJ2-3; CDR3: CASSLFTTDTQYF